This TCR beta chain derives from a study of vaccination effects on CD4 cells after COVID-19 (dated 2022 in TCRdb). About the investigation overall: Across the study, the median time from the second dose to post-vaccine sampling was 72 days (range 14 to 241). A total of roughly 9 COVID-19 convalescent patients and a handful of SARS-CoV-2-naive healthy vaccine recipients were included in the full study. SARS-CoV-2 spike-specific CD4+ TCR repertoires were compared before and after mRNA vaccination in COVID-19 convalescent patients and in infection-naive vaccine recipients. In the study, cultures from other donors were sequenced using the Oncomine TCR Beta short-read assay on an Illumina iSeq 100.

The paper's findings and limits, for the study overall: The study was limited by a small number of convalescent patients, and early post-infection timepoints were lacking. Marked clonal contraction was observed in both infection-induced and vaccine-induced clones at late post-vaccination timepoints, consistent with waning T cell responses. In healthy vaccine recipients, vaccine-induced clones were almost all SARS-CoV-2 mono-reactive, with only 1 of 255 cross-reactive with common cold coronaviruses.

This clone turned up a few times. The specificity of this receptor is unknown. Per-base quality was not reported, and no clone a single base away is much larger than it. The library was built by means of the immunoSEQ multiplex PCR assay. DNA from the CD4+ T cells that had been cultured and isolated underwent TCR beta CDR3 sequencing. The paper's processing steps were these. Non-productive TCR sequences were removed and reads were trimmed to the CDR3 region, keeping CDR3s of at least 7 amino acids. The MANAFEST web app was used to identify antigen-specific clonotypes by comparing expansion in peptide wells with expansion in reference cultures. Positive clones required FDR<0.05 expansion versus reference and all other wells, odds ratio above 5, and frequency above 0.1% in two replicate wells. Cross-reactive clonotypes were defined as significantly expanded in SARS-CoV-2 spike wells and in at least one common cold coronavirus spike condition. Levenshtein distance calculated with the stringdist R package was used to assess CDR3 similarity, and unrooted trees were constructed with ape in R 3.6.1. As stored in TCRdb, this immuneACCESS dataset retains in-frame rearrangements with V and J assigned. A fraction of the clones does not appear; measured against another copy, unresolved V genes explain less than half of the discrepancy, and the remainder lacks a known reason. The V and J calls and clone size come from that table; D and trimming were worked out from the DNA. The sample contains more than 50,000 clones, roughly 79% of them found a single time. The ten largest clones capture more than 0.9% of the sample.

Trimming accounts for 3 bases at V and 2 bases at J, while the number of junction bases matched to no gene is 3. From a lookup of the germline V gene (reference sequence), CDR1 and CDR2 are SEHNR and FQNEAQ. Its CDR3 holds 15 amino acids, cysteine through phenylalanine. The DNA shown is the 45-base CDR3, in frame from base 1. In the ViraFEST assay, PBMC were stimulated with viral peptide pools, and TCR sequencing was then used to find antigen-specific CD4+ T cell clonotypes based on their expansion. After approximately 11 days of culture, CD4+ T cells were isolated with the EasySep CD4+ T cell isolation kit. Each participant received two doses of an mRNA SARS-CoV-2 vaccine, either BNT162b2 or mRNA-1273. None of the healthy vaccine recipients had a prior SARS-CoV-2 infection, which was confirmed by nucleocapsid antibody tests that came back negative both before and after vaccination. Under 2.5 million PBMC per well were cultured with approximately 10 ug/ml peptides in IMDM containing about 5% human AB serum, 10 IU/ml IL-2 and gentamicin. On days 3 and 7, half of the culture medium was replaced with fresh IL-2-containing medium. Unless noted otherwise, every peptide stimulation condition was grown in triplicate wells. PBMC were separated from whole blood using Ficoll-Paque Plus gradient centrifugation and were then either cryopreserved at -140C or used fresh. The overlapping peptide pools covered the spike proteins of SARS-CoV-2 as well as those of the common cold coronaviruses HCoV-NL63, HCoV-OC43 and HCoV-229E. The QIAamp micro DNA kit was used to extract genomic DNA from the cultured CD4+ T cells.

This sequence was found in a human donor who received a COVID-19 vaccine. The sequencing used CD4+ T cells from PBMCs cultured with HCoV-OC43 spike peptides, collected after COVID-19 vaccination. In the paper's terms, the cell subset or site label means: HCoV-OC43 spike overlapping peptide pool stimulation. This chain is built from TRBV7-9 and TRBJ2-1; 8 nucleotides in the junction match TRBD1. The base sequence is TGTGCCAGCAGCTTCGCAGGGGGCCCCTACAATGAGCAGTTCTTC. It specifies CASSFAGGPYNEQFF.